These T cell receptor beta chains were read from a single sample in a study of T cell changes during pregnancy in multiple sclerosis. Measured with immunoSEQ multiplex PCR; TCRdb has only the in-frame clones, and not every one. The sample has over 50,000 clones; around 93% are singletons. This material consisted of peripheral blood, taken in the second trimester of pregnancy. These receptors all stem from a female donor with multiple sclerosis, enrolled in a pregnancy study. Both conserved end residues are part of each CDR3. D genes are given only for firm matches. The size entry is marked missing in some rows and otherwise reads once, few, many or a size class.

j_call cdr3_length v_call d_call clone_size cdr3_nt cdr3_aa
TRBJ2-3 14 TRBV7-2 . . TGTGCCAGCAGCCCCGGAGCCGGGACAGATACGCAGTATTTT CASSPGAGTDTQYF
TRBJ2-2 12 TRBV18 . . TGTGCCAGCTCACCAGGGCAGGCGGAGCTGTTTTTT CASSPGQAELFF
TRBJ1-1 14 TRBV5-4 . . TGTGCCAGCAGCTTGGCCAGGGATAACACTGAAGCTTTCTTT CASSLARDNTEAFF
TRBJ2-5 15 TRBV6-1 TRBD2 . TGTGCCAGCAGTGCCAGGACTAGCGGGAGTGAGACCCAGTACTTC CASSARTSGSETQYF
TRBJ2-1 14 TRBV4-3 . . TGCGCCAGCAGCCAAGACCACGCAGGCAATGAGCAGTTCTTC CASSQDHAGNEQFF
TRBJ2-7 15 TRBV15 TRBD2 once TGTGCCACCAGCAGAGATCCCGGGAGGGGTTACGAGCAGTACTTC CATSRDPGRGYEQYF
TRBJ2-3 16 TRBV18 TRBD2 . TGTGCCAGCTCATTAAGACTAGCGGGGACCACAGATACGCAGTATTTT CASSLRLAGTTDTQYF
TRBJ1-2 13 TRBV5-1 . . TGCGCCAGCAGCTTGCGGGAGATGGATGGCTACACCTTC CASSLREMDGYTF
TRBJ2-3 16 TRBV28 TRBD1 . TGTGCCAGCAGCTCCGGATGGGACAGGGTACCAGATACGCAGTATTTT CASSSGWDRVPDTQYF
TRBJ2-1 16 TRBV4-3 TRBD2 . TGCGCCAGCAGCCAAGATTTGCCGGGAGGCCACAATGAGCAGTTCTTC CASSQDLPGGHNEQFF
TRBJ2-7 15 TRBV12-5 . . TGTGCTAGTGGTTTGGATCGGGAGTATCCCTACGAGCAGTACTTC CASGLDREYPYEQYF
TRBJ2-3 16 TRBV2 TRBD2 . TGTGCCAGCAGTGATATAGGGAGGGTCCGCACAGATACGCAGTATTTT CASSDIGRVRTDTQYF
TRBJ2-1 15 TRBV10-2 TRBD2 once TGCGCCAGCAAACGCTCGGGAGGGGACTACAATGAGCAGTTCTTC CASKRSGGDYNEQFF
TRBJ2-1 12 TRBV28 . . TGTGCCAGCAGAGACAGCGACAATGAGCAGTTCTTC CASRDSDNEQFF
TRBJ1-2 15 TRBV7-2 TRBD1 . TGTGCCAGCAGCTTAGTCGGGACAGGGAACTATGGCTACACCTTC CASSLVGTGNYGYTF
TRBJ2-3 17 TRBV27 TRBD2 . TGTGCCAGCAGTCCCCCCCCACTAGCGGGAGGAGCAGATACGCAGTATTTT CASSPPPLAGGADTQYF
TRBJ1-2 15 TRBV5-8 . . TGTGCCAGCAGCTTCTCGGGGATTGCCAACTATGGCTACACCTTC CASSFSGIANYGYTF
TRBJ2-5 14 TRBV15 TRBD1 . TGTGCCACCAGCGCCCGGACAGGTCCAGAGACCCAGTACTTC CATSARTGPETQYF
TRBJ2-7 13 TRBV19 TRBD1 . TGTGCCAGTAGTTACGGGACAGTATACGAGCAGTACTTC CASSYGTVYEQYF
TRBJ2-7 15 TRBV27 TRBD1 once TGTGCCAGCAGTCGTGGACAGGGCGTATCCTACGAGCAGTACTTC CASSRGQGVSYEQYF
TRBJ2-7 15 TRBV28 . . TGTGCCAGCAAATGGTGGCGGGAAGGTTTTGGCGAGCAGTACTTC CASKWWREGFGEQYF
TRBJ1-2 15 TRBV4-2 . . TGTGCCAGCAGCCAAGATAATAATCCTAACTATGGCTACACCTTC CASSQDNNPNYGYTF
TRBJ2-7 14 TRBV5-6 . . TGTGCCAGCCTACCCTCACGGCGGACCTACGAGCAGTACTTC CASLPSRRTYEQYF
TRBJ2-3 17 TRBV4-2 . . TGTGCCAGCAGCCAAGAAGGCGGCCGGGAGATCACAGATACGCAGTATTTT CASSQEGGREITDTQYF
TRBJ2-5 13 TRBV14 . once TGTGCCAGCAGCCGAGCGGGTTGGGAGACCCAGTACTTC CASSRAGWETQYF
TRBJ2-3 17 TRBV2 TRBD2 . TGTGCCAGCAGCCTCACTAGCGGGAGCATAGGTACAGATACGCAGTATTTT CASSLTSGSIGTDTQYF
TRBJ1-5 15 TRBV7-2 . . TGTGCCAGCAGCAAAGCCGCTCAGGGGAATCAGCCCCAGCATTTT CASSKAAQGNQPQHF
TRBJ2-3 19 TRBV5-1 . . TGCGCCAGCAGCTCCGAAGGCGGGACCGAAATTGGTGTAGTGGATACGCAGTATTTT CASSSEGGTEIGVVDTQYF
TRBJ2-7 13 TRBV2 . . TGTGCCAGCAGTGATACGTTTCGGGACGAGCAGTACTTC CASSDTFRDEQYF
TRBJ2-3 20 TRBV12-2 . . TGTGCAAGTCGCCCGGGACTAGCGGGAGGCGGGGGGGTGGGGACAGATACGCAGTATTTT CASRPGLAGGGGVGTDTQYF
TRBJ2-3 15 TRBV15 . . TGTGCCACTACAGGGTGGGGCTCTAGTGTGGATACGCAGTATTTT CATTGWGSSVDTQYF
TRBJ2-5 15 TRBV27 . . TGTGCCAGCAGTTTAGGGCAGGGGTGGTTGGAGACCCAGTACTTC CASSLGQGWLETQYF
TRBJ2-1 16 TRBV10-3 TRBD1 once TGTGCCATCAGTGAATCCGGACAGGTGGTAGGGGACGGGCAGTTCTTC CAISESGQVVGDGQFF
TRBJ2-5 14 TRBV27 TRBD2 . TGTGCCAGCAGTTTTCAGGCGGGAGAAGAGACCCAGTACTTC CASSFQAGEETQYF
TRBJ2-3 18 TRBV25-1 . . TGTGCCAGTGATGCTGGGTCCCTGGACACCGAAAGCACAGATACGCAGTATTTT CASDAGSLDTESTDTQYF
TRBJ1-1 16 TRBV6-6 TRBD1 . TGTGCCAGCAGCCTTACAGGGGGGATAAATGGAGCTGAAGCTTTCTTT CASSLTGGINGAEAFF
TRBJ1-1 13 TRBV6-6 TRBD1 once TGTGCCAGCAGTGGACAGGGTAGGACTGAAGCTTTCTTT CASSGQGRTEAFF
TRBJ2-7 14 TRBV10-3 TRBD2 once TGTGCCATCAGTGAGTTGACTAGCGGCTACGAGCAGTACTTC CAISELTSGYEQYF
TRBJ2-2 15 TRBV29-1 TRBD1 . TGCAGCGTGAGGAGTATGACAGGGTCGGGCGGGGAGCTGTTTTTT CSVRSMTGSGGELFF